This TCR beta chain stems from a study of T cells in Graves' hyperthyroidism and ophthalmopathy. Trimming removed 2 bases at V and 9 bases at J, with 13 bases between. CDR3 length: 13 amino acids. Per germline, CDR1 MNHEY and CDR2 SMNVEV (reference sequence). The study's findings and limits: Model-based prediction identified ophthalmopathy a median approximately 6 months prior to its onset.

Amplification targeted TCR beta CDR3 regions from RNA transcripts. The HTBI primer set was used in a first-round RT-PCR of the TCR CDR3. TCRdb analysed the multiplex PCR reads with MiXCR anew, one entry per CDR3 protein. Here the sample spans 450,000 to 500,000 distinct CDR3 sequences, about 20% being singletons. As to this clonotype: Its antigen is unidentified.

The PBMCs had their origin in 7.5 to 10 ml of fresh peripheral blood. Source material: blood. V is TRBV27 and J is TRBJ1-2; D is unclear. The origin of this receptor is a woman aged 70-85 years with Graves' ophthalmopathy. DNA for the CDR3: TGTGCCAGCAGTTTAAATCACGGGAATAGCTACACCTTC. This codes for CASSLNHGNSYTF.